This T cell receptor (beta chain) was obtained from a study of blood T cell repertoires in COVID-19. Per the study methods: Amplification with reference gene primers provided the estimates of nucleated cell counts. Sequencing was performed with immunoSEQ multiplex PCR; in TCRdb, only in-frame clones are kept and a portion is missing. Clonal size and the V and J genes are those of that table, whereas D and trimming came from the DNA. The sample shows about 400,000 clones, roughly 90% of them seen only once. With 10 bases clipped from V and 10 bases from J, the junction kept 13 bases outside the gene matches. CDR1 is SNHLY, CDR2 FYNNEI, per germline. There are 13 residues in the CDR3.

The TCR sequence derives from a woman between 25 and 40 years old who had recovered from COVID-19. What was sequenced was PBMCs or T cells enriched from blood (not recorded which). The V gene is TRBV2, the J gene TRBJ2-1; 7 bases line up with TRBD1. CDR3 nucleotide sequence: TGTGCCACCTCTCGGGACAGAAATTGGGAGCAGTTCTTC. Translating it yields CATSRDRNWEQFF.